These 23 T cell receptor beta chains originate from one sample sequenced in a study of blood T cell repertoires in COVID-19. Assay used: immunoSEQ multiplex PCR; TCRdb lists only in-frame clones, some missing. The table has approximately 90,000 clones, roughly 83% seen once. The sample taken for sequencing was peripheral blood. These receptors all stem from a woman at least 80 years old with active or convalescent COVID-19.

The chain joins TRBV3-1 (or the pseudogene TRBV3-2) to TRBJ2-5; 10 bases agree with TRBD2. The J segment lost 2 bases and the V segment lost 5 bases, leaving 11 bases of the junction unmatched. Germline V lookup: CDR1 LGHDT, CDR2 YNNKEL (reference sequence). This CDR3 is 17 amino acids long. CDR3 loop: CASSAHSSGGLQETQYF. DNA for the CDR3: TGTGCCAGCAGCGCCCATTCTAGCGGGGGACTACAAGAGACCCAGTACTTC.

V gene TRBV20-1 combines with J gene TRBJ2-1; 9 bases fit TRBD2. The CDR3 totals 18 residues. The V segment lost 3 bases and the J segment 1 base; nucleotides outside the gene matches: 13. CDR1 and CDR2 from the germline V gene are DFQATT and SNEGSKA (reference sequence). CDR3: CSASLGEAGGISYNEQFF. CDR3 sequence (DNA): TGCAGTGCTAGTCTCGGCGAGGCGGGGGGGATATCCTACAATGAGCAGTTCTTC.

Concerning this clone: An end of the junction does not agree with germline; a read error may underlie this. V gene TRBV11-2 combines with J gene TRBJ2-7, with D uncertain. CDR1 and CDR2 from the germline V gene are SGHAT and FQNNGV. The CDR3 runs 17 residues. CDR3 sequence (DNA): TGTGCCAGCACCTTACGGCCGGGTTTTCCACTACCCTACGAGCAGTACTTC. Translation: CASTLRPGFPLPYEQYF.

This chain links TRBV19 with TRBJ1-5, with TRBD1 as a possible D gene (5 bases). Trimming removed 5 bases at V and 4 bases at J, with 12 bases between. The CDR3 has 14 amino acids. In germline, CDR1 is LNHDA, CDR2 SQIVND (reference sequence). CDR3 DNA sequence: TGTGCCAGTAGTCGAGGAGGGGCGAATCAGCCCCAGCATTTT. Translated: CASSRGGANQPQHF.

V usage is TRBV9 and J usage is TRBJ2-7, with 8 positions matching TRBD2. From germline, CDR1 is SGDLS and CDR2 YYNGEE. The CDR3 is 14 amino acids. V trimming: 4 bases; J trimming: 1 base; junction bases outside the gene matches: 4. The CDR3 DNA reads as TGTGCCAGCAGCCTCCGGGGGGGATCCTACGAGCAGTACTTC. It yields the protein CASSLRGGSYEQYF.

This clone was seen once. The chain uses TRBV6-5 and TRBJ1-1; TRBD1 might be the D (6 bases). Germline V gives CDR1 MNHEY, CDR2 SVGAGI. V was cut by 9 bases and J by 3 bases, with 17 bases left in between. The CDR3 length is 14 residues. For the CDR3, the DNA is TGTGCCAGTCTACTCGGGGGGCCATACACTGAAGCTTTCTTT. Translating it yields CASLLGGPYTEAFF.

This CDR3 reads CASSPRPQERISTNEKLFF. CDR3 bases: TGTGCCAGCTCTCCCAGACCACAGGAGCGTATTTCAACTAATGAAAAACTGTTTTTT. V and J are TRBV18 and TRBJ1-4; D is possibly TRBD1 (5 bases). This CDR3 region has 19 residues. CDR1 KGHSH and CDR2 LQKENI come from the germline V gene. Trimming left V 6 bases short and J 0 bases short, with 23 bases between. Full variable domain (outside the CDR3, taken from reference TRBV18 and TRBJ1-4): NAGVMQNPRHLVRRRGQEARLRCSPMKGHSHVYWYRQLPEEGLKFMVYLQKENIIDESGMPKERFSAEFPKEGPSILRIQQVVRGDSAAYFCASSPRPQERISTNEKLFFGSGTQLSVL.

J is TRBJ2-7 and V is TRBV4-1; D possibly corresponds to TRBD2 (6 bases). The CDR3 covers 15 residues. Germline V CDR1 and CDR2: MGHRA, YSYEKL. Between the trimmed V and J ends, which lost 0 bases and 3 bases, there was a span of 12 bases. The CDR3 DNA sequence: TGCGCCAGCAGCCAAGATCGGGGGTCCGGCTACGAGCAGTACTTC. Protein sequence: CASSQDRGSGYEQYF.

This clone came up once. The chain uses TRBV2 and TRBJ1-2; 7 bases are shared with TRBD1. Trimming removed 3 bases from V and 2 bases from J; junction bases left unmatched: 6. There are 15 residues in the CDR3. The germline gives CDR1 SNHLY, CDR2 FYNNEI. The CDR3 sequence: CASSDDRARNYGYTF. The CDR3 region has the DNA TGTGCCAGCAGTGATGACAGGGCACGAAACTATGGCTACACCTTC.

The chain links TRBV19 to TRBJ1-2; maybe TRBD1 (5 bases). This CDR3 has 16 amino acids. Germline-derived CDR1 and CDR2 are LNHDA and SQIVND (reference sequence). Trimming stripped 0 bases from V and 0 bases from J, with 11 bases between. The CDR3 sequence is CASSIERGRTNYGYTF. CDR3 sequence (DNA): TGTGCCAGTAGTATAGAAAGGGGCCGGACTAACTATGGCTACACCTTC.

The genes are TRBV7-2 and TRBJ1-2, with 7 bases aligning to TRBD1. The CDR3 runs 15 residues. Germline V gene sequence: CDR1 SGHTA, CDR2 FQGNSA. Trimming took 3 bases from V and 1 from J; bases not matched to a gene: 5. This CDR3 is CASSFRDRDNYGYTF. The CDR3 DNA reads TGTGCCAGCAGCTTCAGGGACAGAGATAACTATGGCTACACCTTC. Full variable domain (rest looked up from reference TRBV7-2 and TRBJ1-2): GAGVSQSPSNKVTEKGKDVELRCDPISGHTALYWYRQSLGQGLEFLIYFQGNSAPDKSGLPSDRFSAERTGGSVSTLTIQRTQQEDSAVYLCASSFRDRDNYGYTFGSGTRLTVV.

The V gene is TRBV5-1, the J gene TRBJ1-4, with D perhaps matching TRBD1 (5 bases). Per germline, CDR1 SGHRS and CDR2 YFSETQ. CDR3 length: 16 residues. Trimming took off 0 bases at V and 3 bases at J, with 12 bases between the two ends. The CDR3 here is CASSLGQGSANEKLFF. The CDR3, as DNA: TGCGCCAGCAGCTTGGGGCAGGGAAGCGCTAATGAAAAACTGTTTTTT.

V gene TRBV18 combines with J gene TRBJ2-5; maybe TRBD2 (6 bases). The CDR3 length is 15 residues. V dropped 2 bases and J dropped 5 bases, with 15 bases sitting between them. CDR1 is KGHSH and CDR2 is LQKENI in the germline V gene. CDR3: CASSPSTGGRETQYF. The CDR3 nucleotides are TGTGCCAGCTCACCATCCACTGGAGGGAGGGAGACCCAGTACTTC.

This chain joins TRBV18 and TRBJ2-1; D ambiguous. Trimming took off 0 bases at V and 0 bases at J, with 9 bases between the two ends. The CDR3 contains 16 residues. Germline V gene data show CDR1 as KGHSH and CDR2 as LQKENI. CDR3 in amino acids: CASSPPVSVSYNEQFF. The DNA for the CDR3 is TGTGCCAGCTCACCACCGGTGAGCGTCTCCTACAATGAGCAGTTCTTC.

The chain links TRBV20-1 to TRBJ1-3; D unclear. Germline V gene lookup returns CDR1 DFQATT and CDR2 SNEGSKA (reference sequence). V was clipped by 7 bases and J by 0 bases, with 4 bases between them. This CDR3 contains 11 residues. The chain's CDR3 is CSGYSGNTIYF. CDR3 coding DNA: TGCAGTGGTTACTCTGGAAACACCATATATTTT.

The rearrangement joins TRBV11-2 to TRBJ2-1; possibly TRBD2 for D (5 bases). Germline CDR1 is SGHAT and CDR2 is FQNNGV. The CDR3 is 13 amino acids. With 1 base removed from V and 9 bases from J, the gap between germline ends came to 10 bases. CDR3 DNA: TGTGCCAGCAGCTTAGTAGCGAAAGGTGAGCAGTTCTTC. It translates to CASSLVAKGEQFF. The entire variable domain, with the rest obtained from reference TRBV11-2 and TRBJ2-1, is as follows: EAGVAQSPRYKIIEKRQSVAFWCNPISGHATLYWYQQILGQGPKLLIQFQNNGVVDDSQLPKDRFSAERLKGVDSTLKIQPAKLEDSAVYLCASSLVAKGEQFFGPGTRLTVL.

The DNA of the CDR3 is TGTGCCAGCAGTGAAGTCACAGGGGATCCCTACGAGCAGTACTTC. Residues: CASSEVTGDPYEQYF. V is TRBV2 and J is TRBJ2-7; 7 bases agree with TRBD1. The V and J ends lost 1 base and 2 bases, in that order; junction bases with no gene match: 5. CDR3 size: 15 residues. The germline V gene encodes CDR1 SNHLY and CDR2 FYNNEI.

The DNA for the CDR3 is TGTGCCAGCAGTCCAGGGGCGGGCACCGGGGAGCTGTTTTTT. Protein: CASSPGAGTGELFF. The chain has TRBV6-4 and TRBJ2-2; the D gene is possibly TRBD1 (6 bases). The germline V gene has CDR1 MRHNA and CDR2 SNTAGT. The length of the CDR3 is 14 residues. V lost 5 bases and J lost 4, with 11 bases in between.

The CDR3 sequence: CASSQGSSSTDTQYF. DNA for the CDR3: TGTGCCAGCAGTCAGGGGTCCTCTAGCACAGATACGCAGTATTTT. This chain joins TRBV9 and TRBJ2-3; D may be TRBD1 (6 bases). From germline, CDR1 is SGDLS and CDR2 YYNGEE. The CDR3 length is 15 residues. Trimming removed 5 bases at V and 0 bases at J, with 13 bases between. The full variable domain, in which reference TRBV9 and TRBJ2-3 provide the parts outside the CDR3, is DSGVTQTPKHLITATGQRVTLRCSPRSGDLSVYWYQQSLDQGLQFLIQYYNGEERAKGNILERFSAQQFPDLHSELNLSSLELGDSALYFCASSQGSSSTDTQYFGPGTRLTVL.

J is TRBJ2-3 and V is TRBV6-5, with 7 nucleotides matching TRBD1. The V and J ends lost 8 bases and 0 bases, in that order; junction bases with no gene match: 5. CDR3 length: 14 amino acids. Germline CDR1 is MNHEY and CDR2 is SVGAGI. CDR3: CASPRDSSTDTQYF. The DNA for the CDR3 is TGTGCCAGCCCCCGGGACAGCAGCACAGATACGCAGTATTTT.

The V call is TRBV5-1, the J call TRBJ2-7; tentative D call: TRBD1 (6 bases). Between the trimmed V and J ends, which lost 4 bases and 7 bases, there was a span of 21 bases. Germline-derived CDR1 and CDR2 are SGHRS and YFSETQ. This CDR3 comprises 15 residues. The DNA of the CDR3 is TGCGCCAGCAGCCAAACGGGACATATCTCGTTGGAGCAGTACTTC. Translated: CASSQTGHISLEQYF.

V gene TRBV25-1 combines with J gene TRBJ1-6; 9 nucleotides line up with TRBD1. This CDR3 region has 13 residues. V trimming: 6 bases; J trimming: 10 bases; junction bases outside the gene matches: 4. Germline lookup yields CDR1 MGHDK and CDR2 SYGVNS. The CDR3 region is CASRTGGGSPLHF. Here the CDR3 DNA reads TGTGCCAGCAGGACAGGGGGTGGGTCACCCCTCCACTTT.

J is TRBJ2-4 and V is TRBV6-1; D is perhaps TRBD1 (5 bases). There are 16 residues in the CDR3. The ends were cut back, 2 bases at V and 0 bases at J, with 11 bases in the middle. The germline V gene has CDR1 MNHNS and CDR2 SASEGT. The CDR3: CASSEHRSLAKNIQYF. DNA for the CDR3: TGTGCCAGCAGTGAACACAGGAGCCTAGCCAAAAACATTCAGTACTTC.